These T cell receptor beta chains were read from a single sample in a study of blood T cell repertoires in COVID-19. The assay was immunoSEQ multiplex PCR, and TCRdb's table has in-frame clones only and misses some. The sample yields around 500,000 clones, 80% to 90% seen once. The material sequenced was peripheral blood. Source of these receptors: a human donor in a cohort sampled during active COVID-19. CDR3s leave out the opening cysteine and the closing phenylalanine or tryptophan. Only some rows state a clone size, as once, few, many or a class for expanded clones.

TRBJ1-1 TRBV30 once AWNSGGYFFNTEAF
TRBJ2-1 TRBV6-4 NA ASTIERASSYNEQF
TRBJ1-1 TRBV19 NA ASSIDGGAGTEAF
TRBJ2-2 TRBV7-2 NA ASSSSGGGELF
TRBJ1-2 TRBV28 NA ASSRGQGADGYT
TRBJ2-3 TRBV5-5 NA ASSPGTSGSRTDTQY
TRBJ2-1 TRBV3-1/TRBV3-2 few ASSPRRGFNEQF
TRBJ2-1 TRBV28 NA ASSSPLPGGVRNEQF
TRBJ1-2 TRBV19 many ASRDGQGLMRGYT
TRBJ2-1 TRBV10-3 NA AISVEAGANEQF
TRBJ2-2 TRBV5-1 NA ASSHPRDTGELF
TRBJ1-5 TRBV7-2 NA ASSQTGVRDQPQH
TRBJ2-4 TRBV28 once ASESAGQSTKNIQY
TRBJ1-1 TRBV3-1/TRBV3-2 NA ASSQLSEAF
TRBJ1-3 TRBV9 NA ASSPPGVMNTIY
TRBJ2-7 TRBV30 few AWSVIGLAGGPGREQY
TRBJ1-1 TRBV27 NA ASSLGAGGNTEAF
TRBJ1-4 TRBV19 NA ASSIARQGNEKLF
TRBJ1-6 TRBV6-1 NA ASSEGQGYNSPLH
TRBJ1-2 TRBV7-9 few ASSTRQGDGYT
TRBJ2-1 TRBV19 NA ASSNYRVNEQF
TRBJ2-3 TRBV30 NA AWNGLVTGTDTQY
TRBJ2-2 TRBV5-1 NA ASSFLAGGPGELF
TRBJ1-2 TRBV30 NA AWREGFYGYT
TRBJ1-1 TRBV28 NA ASSSRQGAANTEAF
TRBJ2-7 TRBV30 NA AWGTGQSYEQY
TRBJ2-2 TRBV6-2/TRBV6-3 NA ASSSYGITGELF
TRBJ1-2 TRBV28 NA ASRPTQGSFYGYT
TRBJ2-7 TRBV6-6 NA ASRYNDRGDSYEQY
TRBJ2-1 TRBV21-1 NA ASSNCRWRSYNEQF
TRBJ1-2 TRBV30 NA AWSPTGVFNYGYT
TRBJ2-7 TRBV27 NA ASSSLGGRGAYEQY
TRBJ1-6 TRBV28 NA ASRRPNSPLH
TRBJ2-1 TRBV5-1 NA ASSKTSGRAGSYNEQF
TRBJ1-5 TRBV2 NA ASGGQLSNQPQH
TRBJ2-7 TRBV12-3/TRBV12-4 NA ASRSTGSYEQY
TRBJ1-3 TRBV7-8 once ASSSNSGNTIY
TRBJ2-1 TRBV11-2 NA ASSLRGVTSVTYNEQF
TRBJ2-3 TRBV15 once ATSRDLGGMTDTQY
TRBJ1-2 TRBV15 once ATSRDYSPNYGYT
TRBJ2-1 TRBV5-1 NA ASSLDPSGRAGHNEQF
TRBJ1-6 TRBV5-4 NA ASSSTGGNSPLH
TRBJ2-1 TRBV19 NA ASSLGLAGVIQQF
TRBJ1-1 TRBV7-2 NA ASSFQGKGTEAF
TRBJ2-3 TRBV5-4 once ASSSGTSESDTQY
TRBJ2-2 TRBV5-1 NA ASSFDRGAGGVTGELF
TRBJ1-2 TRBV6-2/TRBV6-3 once ASSQRGGTDYGYT
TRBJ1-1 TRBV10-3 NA AISPQNTEAF
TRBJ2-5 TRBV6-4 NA ASSVGGVEETQY
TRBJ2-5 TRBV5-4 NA ASSSPRTSGQETQY
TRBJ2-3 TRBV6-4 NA ASSDQAGGGTDTQY
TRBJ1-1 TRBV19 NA ASSPRDRGGTEAF
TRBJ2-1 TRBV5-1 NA ASSDSGRTGYGEQF
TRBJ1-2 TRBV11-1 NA ASSLDSSYGYT
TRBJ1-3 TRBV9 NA ASSGRQGTNTIY
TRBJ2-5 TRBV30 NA AWSVRGETQY
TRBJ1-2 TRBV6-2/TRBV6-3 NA ASSWAGNYGYT
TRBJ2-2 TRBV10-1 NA ASRKLAASGELF
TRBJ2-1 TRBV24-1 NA ATSGTSGMEQF